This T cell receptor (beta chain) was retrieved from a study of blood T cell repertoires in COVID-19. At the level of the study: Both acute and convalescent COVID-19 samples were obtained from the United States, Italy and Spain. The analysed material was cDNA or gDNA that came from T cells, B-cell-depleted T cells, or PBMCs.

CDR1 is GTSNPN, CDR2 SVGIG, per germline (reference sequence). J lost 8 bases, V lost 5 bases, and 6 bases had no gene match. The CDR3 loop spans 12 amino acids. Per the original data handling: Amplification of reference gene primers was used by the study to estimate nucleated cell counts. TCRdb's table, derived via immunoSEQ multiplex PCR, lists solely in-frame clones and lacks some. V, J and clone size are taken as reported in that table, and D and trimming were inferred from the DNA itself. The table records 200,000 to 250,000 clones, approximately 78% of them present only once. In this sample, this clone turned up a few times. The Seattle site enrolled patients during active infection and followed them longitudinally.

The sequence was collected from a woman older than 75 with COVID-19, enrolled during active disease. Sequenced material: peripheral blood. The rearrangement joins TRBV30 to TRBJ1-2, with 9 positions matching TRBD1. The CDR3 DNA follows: TGTGCCTGGGACACAGGGGGCAGGGGCTACACCTTC. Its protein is CAWDTGGRGYTF.